The clone carrying this T cell receptor beta chain showed up many times. The data stem from a study of T-cell reconstitution after alpha-beta-depleted transplantation in children. The germline V gene encodes CDR1 ENHRY and CDR2 SYGVKD. This CDR3 spans 14 amino acids. V lost 6 bases, J lost 2 bases, and 13 bases lay in between. A library of TCRbeta sequences, prepared with unique molecular identifiers, was generated. TCRdb re-called the PCR reads with MiXCR, one entry per CDR3 protein. The data contain a few hundred thousand distinct CDR3 sequences, approximately 9.9% of them seen just once; the ten biggest clones take up around 5.1%.

The TCR was taken from a human donor who donated a stem cell graft to a child with SCID. The rearrangement joins TRBV10-3 to TRBJ2-5; D gene uncertain. This material consisted of PBMCs from the stem cell graft donor, taken from the stem cell graft. The CDR3 bases are TGTGCCATCAGAAGGGCGTATCGTCAAGAGACCCAGTACTTC. It specifies CAIRRAYRQETQYF.